The clone carrying this TCR beta chain has more than one count but fewer than ten. CDR1 is SEHNR, CDR2 FQNEAQ, per germline (reference sequence). Trimming took 5 bases from V and 8 from J; bases not matched to a gene: 11. The CDR3 contains 16 residues. Original processing methods: It was from reference gene primer amplification that nucleated cell counts were estimated. Profiled with immunoSEQ multiplex PCR; TCRdb holds only in-frame clones, not every one. The V and J calls and clone size are taken from that table; D and trimming were inferred from the DNA. Found here are about 59,000 clones, 91% of them singletons; the top ten hold about 8.1%. The data were obtained in a study of blood T cell repertoires in COVID-19. Study-level information: Specimens from acute and convalescent COVID-19 originated in the United States, Italy and Spain. PBMCs, B-cell-depleted T cells, or T cells provided the cDNA or gDNA that made up the material.

This chain joins TRBV7-9 and TRBJ1-6; 8 bases match TRBD1. This clonotype originated in a human donor in a cohort sampled during active COVID-19. What was sequenced was peripheral blood. CDR3 in DNA: TGTGCCAGCAGCCCCCGGGGACAGGCGATTTATTCACCCCTCCACTTT. Translated: CASSPRGQAIYSPLHF.